This T cell receptor beta chain was retrieved from a study of monozygotic twins with inflammatory bowel disease. The CDR3 is 13 amino acids. Germline V gene data show CDR1 as MNHEY and CDR2 as SVGAGI. Reprocessing the 5' RACE reads, TCRdb reports a single entry for every CDR3 protein and omits DNA. The table counts more than 120,000 distinct CDR3 sequences; 2% to 3% lies in the top ten. For this clonotype: Its antigen is not identified.

Broader study findings: Relative to healthy twins, IBD patients had fewer clonotypes in common with others, a gap that was especially apparent with disease activity.

The sequencing input was blood. This TCR derives from a human donor with ulcerative colitis or Crohn's disease, or a healthy co-twin of an affected twin (not recorded which). The rearrangement links TRBV6-5 to TRBJ1-1. The CDR3: CASSAALNTEAFF.